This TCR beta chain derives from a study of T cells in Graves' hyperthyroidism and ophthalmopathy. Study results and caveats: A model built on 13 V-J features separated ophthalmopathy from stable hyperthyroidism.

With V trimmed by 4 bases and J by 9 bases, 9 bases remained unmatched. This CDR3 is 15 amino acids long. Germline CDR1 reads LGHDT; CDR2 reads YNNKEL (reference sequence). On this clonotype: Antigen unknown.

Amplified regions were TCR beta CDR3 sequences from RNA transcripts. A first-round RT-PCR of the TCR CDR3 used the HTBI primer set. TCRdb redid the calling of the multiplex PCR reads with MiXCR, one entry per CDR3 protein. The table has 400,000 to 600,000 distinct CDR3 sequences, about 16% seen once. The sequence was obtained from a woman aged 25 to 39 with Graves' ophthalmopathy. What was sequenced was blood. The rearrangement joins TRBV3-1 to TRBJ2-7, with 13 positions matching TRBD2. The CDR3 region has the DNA TGTGCCAGCAGCCTGGGGACTAGCGGGGCCCTAGGGCAGTACTTC. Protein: CASSLGTSGALGQYF.